This T cell receptor (beta chain) is from a study of blood T cell repertoires in COVID-19. Study at large: Acute-phase and convalescent COVID-19 samples originated in the United States, Italy and Spain. The analysed material was cDNA or gDNA that came from T cells, B-cell-depleted T cells, or PBMCs.

Here immunoSEQ multiplex PCR was the method, and the copy in TCRdb shows in-frame clones only, minus some. Seen here are roughly 390,000 clones, 85% observed once, and the top ten hold roughly 3.4%. Per the germline V gene, CDR1 is MNHEY and CDR2 is SVGAGI. Trimming removed 0 bases at V and 1 base at J, with 9 bases between. The CDR3 has 15 residues. The receptor's source is a woman younger than 30 with acute or convalescent COVID-19. The sequenced material came from peripheral blood. The rearrangement uses TRBV6-5 and TRBJ1-1; D uncertain. Written as DNA, the CDR3 is TGTGCCAGCAGTTACTCCTACCGTACGAACACTGAAGCTTTCTTT. It yields the protein CASSYSYRTNTEAFF.